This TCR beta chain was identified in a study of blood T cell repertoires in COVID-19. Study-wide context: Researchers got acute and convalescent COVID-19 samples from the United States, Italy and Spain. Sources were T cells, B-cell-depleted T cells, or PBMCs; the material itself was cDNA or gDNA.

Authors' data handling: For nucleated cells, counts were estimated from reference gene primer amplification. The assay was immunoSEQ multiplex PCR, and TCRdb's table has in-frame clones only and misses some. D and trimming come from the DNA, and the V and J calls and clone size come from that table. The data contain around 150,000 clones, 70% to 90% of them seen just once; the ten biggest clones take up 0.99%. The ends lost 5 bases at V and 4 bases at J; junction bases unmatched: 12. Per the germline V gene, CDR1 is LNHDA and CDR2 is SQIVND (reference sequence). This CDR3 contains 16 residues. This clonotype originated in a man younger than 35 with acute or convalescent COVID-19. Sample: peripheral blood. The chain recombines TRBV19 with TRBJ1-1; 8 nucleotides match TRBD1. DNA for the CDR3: TGTGCCAGTAGTGCGACGCCCGGGACAGGAAGCACTGAAGCTTTCTTT. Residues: CASSATPGTGSTEAFF.